This T cell receptor (beta chain) originates from a study of blood T cell repertoires in COVID-19 (TCRdb year 2020). For the wider study: Samples from collaborators originated in the United States, Italy and Spain and spanned both the acute and convalescent phases of COVID-19. The material from the prospective study consisted of cDNA or gDNA derived from T cells, B-cell-depleted T cells, or PBMCs. Samples were obtained from the ongoing ImmuneRACE study (first 160 participants) and from about 1,300 subjects provided by 6 global collaborators. A freely available public database, intended as a resource for researchers studying the immune response to SARS-CoV-2, is where the repertoires were released. Where available, HLA class I and class II types were taken from metadata supplied by the sample provider and were not determined by assay-based typing. Deeply sampled blood TCRbeta repertoires from subjects exposed to, actively infected with, or recovered from COVID-19 were included in the dataset. Nearly every sample came with metadata listing a de-identified subject ID, COVID-19 status, age in years and sex.

Concerning this clone: No antigen is known for it. There are no base qualities to consult, and no much larger clone falls within one base.

Enrolling through a virtual design, the prospective study's participants ranged in age from roughly 18 to 89 years and lived across about two dozen United States geographic areas. In the prospective study, cohorts were assigned on the basis of participant-reported clinical history obtained from a screening survey and a study questionnaire. For ImmuneRACE Cohort 3, a participant was defined as recovered based on two consecutive negative NP/OP PCR tests, clearance by a healthcare professional, or resolution of symptoms. Mobile phlebotomists in the prospective study collected whole blood, serum and a nasopharyngeal or oropharyngeal swab from every participant. Participants in the prospective study had the option to provide additional blood draws and questionnaires over a 2-month period. Before DNA extraction, blood samples from the prospective study were shipped at room temperature or frozen. The CDR3 sequence holds 13 residues, the cysteine and phenylalanine included. Just CDR3 DNA is preserved here, 39 bases in frame from base 1. CDR1 is given as MDHEN and CDR2 as SYDVKM, both from the germline V gene. V ends up 5 bases short and J 5 bases short, with an unmatched junction base count of 2.

TCRbeta CDR3 regions were amplified from genomic DNA using the immunoSEQ Assay, a bias-controlled multiplex PCR. The paper's processing steps were these. The number of nucleated cells in each sample was estimated from the amplification of reference gene primers within the assay. Sequence reads were collapsed and filtered to measure the absolute abundance of every unique TCRbeta CDR3 rearrangement. For each sample, productive Simpson clonality was calculated by taking the square root of Simpson's diversity index across productive rearrangements. Entries here come from immuneACCESS through TCRdb and include only in-frame sequences with V and J called. Some clones fail to appear in such tables; in the studies checked, an unresolved V gene covers under half of the shortfall, and the cause of the remainder is unknown. V, J and clone size are taken as reported in that table, and D and trimming were inferred from the DNA itself. For this sample the table gives a few hundred thousand clones, of which 85% to 90% were detected only once. The top ten hold about 10% of the sample.

What the research found in general, with its limitations: How much clinical and demographic metadata was included differed by source and by participant, and the metadata was provided uncurated.

Recombination joined TRBV28 with TRBJ1-1; 10 bases in the middle match TRBD1. Source material: PBMCs or T cells enriched from blood (not recorded which). The receptor comes from a woman between 18 and 29 years old who had recovered from COVID-19. The CDR3 protein sequence reads: CASSKGQGTEAFF. In nucleotide form, the sequence is TGTGCCAGCAGTAAGGGACAGGGGACTGAAGCTTTCTTT.